This T cell receptor (beta chain) was identified during a study of blood T cell repertoires in COVID-19 (dated by TCRdb to about 2020). Context from the whole study: Collaborator samples came from the United States, Italy and Spain and covered acute and convalescent phases of COVID-19. The samples were drawn from two sources: the first 160 participants of the ongoing ImmuneRACE study, and over 1,000 subjects contributed by 6 global collaborators. Where HLA class I and class II types were available, the types were taken from metadata supplied by the sample provider, not from assay-based typing. The dataset comprised deeply sampled blood TCRbeta repertoires from subjects exposed to, actively infected with, or recovered from COVID-19. Sample metadata almost always included a de-identified subject ID, COVID-19 status, age in years and sex. The repertoires were released in a freely available public database meant as a resource for research on the immune response to SARS-CoV-2. The material from the prospective study consisted of cDNA or gDNA derived from T cells, B-cell-depleted T cells, or PBMCs.

The paper's findings and limits, for the study overall: Clinical and demographic metadata were provided uncurated, with the amount varying by source and participant.

The collaborating institutions used their own protocols to collect whole blood in K2EDTA tubes. Collaborator samples were shipped for TCRbeta analysis as frozen whole blood, isolated PBMCs, or DNA extracted from either sample type. TCRbeta CDR3 regions were amplified from genomic DNA using the immunoSEQ Assay, a bias-controlled multiplex PCR. Turning to the authors' computational methods: The number of nucleated cells in each sample was estimated from the amplification of reference gene primers within the assay. To quantify the absolute abundance of each unique TCRbeta CDR3 rearrangement, sequence reads were collapsed and filtered. For each sample, productive Simpson clonality was calculated as the square root of Simpson's diversity index across productive rearrangements. TCRdb stores this immuneACCESS table with in-frame sequences only. Part of the clones is absent; in the studies checked, under half of the shortfall reflects unresolved V genes, and no reason is known for the rest. That table gives V, J and clone size, and the DNA gave D and trimming. The sample table contains 99,000 or so clones; only one count was recorded for more than 85% of them. The ten largest make up 6% of the sample.

As regards this clone: The antigen this receptor binds is unknown. The record has no base qualities; no much larger clone is one base away.

Germline trimming amounts to 3 bases on V and 0 bases on J, with 3 as the count of junction bases outside the gene matches. Counted from cysteine to phenylalanine, this CDR3 has 15 amino acids. Just the 45-base CDR3 DNA is kept, in frame starting at base 1. The germline V gene (reference sequence) sets CDR1 to LNHDA and CDR2 to SQIVND. This clonotype originated in a human donor in a cohort sampled during active COVID-19. The V gene is TRBV19 and the J gene is TRBJ2-3, with 7 junctional bases fitting TRBD2. The specimen was peripheral blood. In nucleotides, the sequence is TGTGCCAGTAGTATGGCGGGAGTAAGCACAGATACGCAGTATTTT. This encodes CASSMAGVSTDTQYF.